This T cell receptor (beta chain) was identified during a study of shared clonotypes between healthy human individuals (dated by TCRdb to 2019 to 2021). Some background on the complete study: The cohort comprised a couple of women and a few men aged 18 to 49 years. For each donor, CD4 naive and CD4 memory were each run on three plates, CD8 naive on two plates, and CD8 memory on one plate. To estimate repertoire size and how much clonotype sharing occurs between individuals, the study deeply sequenced the blood TCR repertoires of 4 to 6 healthy adults. Per donor, leukapheresis produced somewhere between about 0.9 and 9 billion PBMCs. Different laboratories and diverse techniques were used to prepare libraries and sequence TCR repertoires, to increase sequencing depth and limit assay-specific biases. Summary of the overall study and its limitations: Compared with non-shared clonotypes, clonotypes shared by all four sorted-subset donors had higher generation probabilities. Based on pairwise subsampling, the degree of clonotype sharing among donors was expected to be affected by sequencing depth. The small number of donors limited the genetic and exposure-history diversity represented. Sampling was limited to blood, and TCR repertoires in tissue likely differ from TCR repertoires in blood. When several donors were compared, the shared fraction of clonotypes was around 5% for naive CD4, approximately 3.3% for naive CD8, 2% to 2.5% for memory CD4, and about 0.36% for memory CD8. Incomplete sequencing was indicated by rarefaction of sorted-subset datasets, despite the large sequencing depth. Larger estimated clonotype richness was generally found for naive subsets than for memory subsets.

Remarks on this clone: Its antigen has not been determined. Base qualities are not at hand, and no much larger clone is one base apart.

CD8 naive samples were CD45RO-negative cells positively selected for CCR7, giving a CD45RA+CCR7+ population that excluded TemRA cells. The donors were healthy, HIV-negative adults who had no recently reported acute infections or vaccinations. Every donor was a Caucasian adult living in Nashville, Tennessee, USA. After blood collection by leukapheresis, PBMCs were isolated using Ficoll-Histopaque density gradient centrifugation and then cryopreserved in the vapor phase of liquid nitrogen. Analytical flow cytometry was used to check the purity and quantity of every magnetically sorted T cell population. From each sorted fraction, genomic DNA was isolated and quantified by UV absorbance on a Nanodrop 2000c. TCR CDR3 regions were amplified from genomic DNA by multiplex PCR using the deep immunoSEQ assay. Genomic DNA extracted from each cell subset was distributed evenly over all wells of several immunoSEQ 96-well plates, and each plate served as one replicate. For sorted subsets, 200 to 250 ng genomic DNA, equal to 25,000 to 35,000 T cell genomes, was loaded into each replicate PCR. Purified libraries were measured with a Qubit 3.0 fluorometer, size-checked on a Bioanalyzer 2100, and measured again with the KAPA Library Quantification kit. Every immunoSEQ 96-well plate was sequenced on a dedicated single-read 150-cycle Illumina NextSeq 550 flow cell. Per the original workflow: The immunoSEQ output contained only junctional sequences without quality scores, so filtering could not match that applied to full-length reads. To assign V/J genes and CDR3, sequences were annotated against IMGT germline references using PyIR, a Python wrapper for IgBLAST v1.9. Any read was removed if the V/J assignment was weak (E-value above 1e-6), the CDR3 was missing, or the read contained stop codons, out-of-frame junctions, or ambiguous translated residues. V3J clonotypes were defined as sequences sharing an identical inferred V gene, J gene, and CDR3 amino acid sequence. Percentage overlap between repertoires was computed as shared unique clonotypes divided by the size of the smaller repertoire. Repertoire richness was assessed with RTK rarefaction, the Chao1 estimator, and Recon v2.1 estimates of unobserved clonotypes. Generation probabilities were computed with OLGA for all TCRbeta clonotypes obtained by the gDNA method from four donors. Here the immuneACCESS table is served through TCRdb, limited to in-frame sequences with V and J called. Missing clones are a known gap in these copies; in checked studies unresolved V genes cover under half, and the rest lacks a known reason. V and J calls and clone size are given by that table; D and trimming were obtained from the DNA. This sample lists roughly 2 million clones; approximately 94% were detected once. Roughly 1% of the sample belongs to the ten largest clones.

As encoded in the germline V gene, CDR1 is SGHAT while CDR2 is FQNNGV. Reading from cysteine to phenylalanine, the CDR3 counts 16 amino acids. Only the CDR3 portion is preserved as DNA: 48 bases, with reading frame beginning at the first base. V lost 5 bases and J lost 3 bases, and the count of bases not matched to a germline gene is 5. This receptor chain uses TRBV11-2 and TRBJ2-2, and 11 bases in between align with TRBD2. Specimen: naive CD8+ T cells sorted from blood. This sample's cell subset or site label indicates: CD45RA+CCR7+. This receptor was obtained from a man aged 18-30 years in good health. The sequenced DNA is TGTGCCAGCAGCGATAGCGGGGGGGCCCACACCGGGGAGCTGTTTTTT. Translated, it reads CASSDSGGAHTGELFF.